This T cell receptor beta chain was identified in a study of T cells in Graves' hyperthyroidism and ophthalmopathy. Study-wide points: Also found in blood were most expanded thyroid clonotypes above 0.001.

RNA transcripts served as the template for amplifying TCR beta CDR3 regions. The primer set for the first-round RT-PCR of the TCR CDR3 was HTBI. MiXCR, run by TCRdb on the multiplex PCR reads, gives a single entry per CDR3 protein. The sample has nearly 110,000 distinct CDR3 sequences; roughly 15% are singletons. This clonotype was counted at least ten times. The antigen is undetermined. It was 8 to 10 ml of fresh peripheral blood that supplied the PBMCs. The CDR3 is 11 amino acids. The ends were cut back, 6 bases at V and 5 bases at J, with 7 bases in the middle. Sequencing used blood. The chain is built from TRBV12-3 or TRBV12-4 and TRBJ2-5; D is ambiguous. The clonotype originates from a woman aged 50 to 65 with Graves' hyperthyroidism. The CDR3 region is CASSEMETQYF. The DNA of the CDR3 is TGTGCCAGCAGCGAGATGGAGACCCAGTACTTC.